A few counts support the clone carrying this TCR beta chain. The method was immunoSEQ multiplex PCR; TCRdb's version includes in-frame clones alone and lacks a portion of them. The profile shows roughly 250,000 clones, over 75% of them singletons. This sample was included in a study of blood T cell repertoires in COVID-19. Study-wide background: The study drew acute and convalescent COVID-19 samples from the United States, Italy and Spain. PBMCs, B-cell-depleted T cells, or T cells were the source of the cDNA or gDNA that made up the material.

CDR3 size: 15 residues. CDR1 and CDR2 from the germline V gene are SGHTA and FQGNSA. V lost 5 bases to trimming and J lost 4 bases; unmatched junction nucleotides: 6. The chain uses TRBV7-2 and TRBJ2-7, with 12 bases that match TRBD1. Sequenced material: peripheral blood. This TCR came from a woman in her forties who had recovered from COVID-19. CDR3 residues: CASSLGTGGLYEQYF. In DNA, the CDR3 is TGTGCCAGCAGCCTTGGGACAGGGGGCTTGTACGAGCAGTACTTC.